These T cell receptor beta chains were read from a single sample in a study of Graves' ophthalmopathy and Graves' hyperthyroidism. TCRdb independently ran MiXCR on the multiplex PCR reads; one entry per CDR3 protein. The data contain around 1.1 million distinct CDR3 sequences, less than 45% of them singletons. Sequenced input: peripheral blood or thyroid tissue (not recorded which). These receptors came from an adult man with Graves' hyperthyroidism. Each CDR3 is given with its conserved first and last residue. A D gene is named only where the DNA matches it firmly. Where a row states a size, it is once, few, many or the class of an expanded clone; other rows omit it.

v_call	j_call	clone_size	d_call	cdr3_nt	cdr3_aa
TRBV7-2	TRBJ2-5	.	TRBD2	TGTGCCAGCAGCTTATCGTTAGCGGGAGGCCAAGAGACCCAGTACTTC	CASSLSLAGGQETQYF
TRBV29-1	TRBJ1-1	.	TRBD1	TGCAGTTTATCCGGGACAGGGTCGGTGAACACTGAAGCTTTCTTT	CSLSGTGSVNTEAFF
TRBV4-1	TRBJ1-2	.	.	TGCGCCAGCAGCCCCGAGGAGCGTGGCTATGGCTACACCTTC	CASSPEERGYGYTF
TRBV4-1	TRBJ1-1	few	TRBD1	TGCGCCAGCAGCCAAGAGACAGGGGGATATGCTGAAGCTTTCTTT	CASSQETGGYAEAFF
TRBV7-9	TRBJ2-5	.	TRBD2	TGTGCCAGCAGCCCCGTGGGACTAGCGGGGGGGGAGACCCAGTACTTC	CASSPVGLAGGETQYF
TRBV12-3/TRBV12-4	TRBJ2-2	many	.	TGTGCCAGCCAGGGCGTCACCGACACCGGGGAGCTGTTTTTT	CASQGVTDTGELFF
TRBV29-1	TRBJ2-5	.	.	TGCAGCGTTGCGACCATTGGGTACCAAGAGACCCAGTACTTC	CSVATIGYQETQYF
TRBV10-3	TRBJ1-3	.	.	TGTGCCATCAGTGACCAACCAACCTCCGGAAACACCATATATTTT	CAISDQPTSGNTIYF
TRBV7-2	TRBJ1-5	many	.	TGTGCCAGCAGCTTAGTGCACGGAGTCCCCCAGCATTTT	CASSLVHGVPQHF
TRBV25-1	TRBJ2-5	.	TRBD2	TGTGCCAGCAGCTCCGGACTAGCGGGGATAGAGACCCAGTACTTC	CASSSGLAGIETQYF
TRBV5-4	TRBJ1-2	.	.	TGTGCCAGCAGCTTGGAGGGGGAAATTCACTATGGCTACACCTTC	CASSLEGEIHYGYTF
TRBV6-5	TRBJ2-5	few	.	TGTGCCAGCAGTTACTTGCGACAGCTCCAAGAGACCCAGTACTTC	CASSYLRQLQETQYF
TRBV7-7	TRBJ2-7	many	.	TGTGCCAGCAGCCCCGACCAGGGAGACGAGCAGTACTTC	CASSPDQGDEQYF
TRBV7-9	TRBJ1-5	many	TRBD1	TGTGCCAGCAGCTCCCGGGACAGCGGTTGGCCCCAGCATTTT	CASSSRDSGWPQHF
TRBV12-3/TRBV12-4	TRBJ2-7	few	.	TGTGCCAGCAGTTCATCCCTCGCAGGGACCACCTACGAGCAGTACTTC	CASSSSLAGTTYEQYF
TRBV5-6	TRBJ1-5	.	.	TGTGCCAGCAGTTATACTTCAGGTAACATAAATAATAATCAGCCCCAGCATTTT	CASSYTSGNINNNQPQHF
TRBV11-3	TRBJ2-5	.	.	TGTGCCAGCAGGGACTCAAGGGAGTTC	CASRDSREF
TRBV20-1	TRBJ2-2	.	.	TGCAGTGCTAGGGGCCTCGGGGAGCTGTTTTTT	CSARGLGELFF
TRBV20-1	TRBJ2-6	many	TRBD1	TGCAGTGTGACCGGGACAGGGGGCATCGGGGCCAACGTCCTGACTTTC	CSVTGTGGIGANVLTF
TRBV29-1	TRBJ1-2	.	.	TGCAGCCAGAGGGGGAGTGGTGGCTACACCTTC	CSQRGSGGYTF
TRBV27	TRBJ1-1	.	.	TGTGCCAGCAGTTTATTACTGGGAGGGAATGAAGCTTTCTTT	CASSLLLGGNEAFF
TRBV7-7	TRBJ1-5	.	.	TGTGCCAGCAGCCCCCGGAGAGGCCAGGGAAAAGAGACCCAGCATTTT	CASSPRRGQGKETQHF
TRBV7-9	TRBJ2-5	.	TRBD1	TGTGCCAGCAGCCGGACAGGGGTTAAGACCCAGTACTTC	CASSRTGVKTQYF
TRBV7-9	TRBJ2-2	few	.	TGTGCCAGCAGCCCTGACGGAGGGGCGAACACCGGGGAGCTGTTTTTT	CASSPDGGANTGELFF
TRBV7-9	TRBJ2-6	.	TRBD1	TGTGCCAGCAGGCCGGGACAGGGGGCGACTGGGGCCAACGTCCTGACTTTC	CASRPGQGATGANVLTF
TRBV5-6	TRBJ2-7	.	.	TGTGCCAGCAGCTTACGGCCGGGACACGAGCAGTACTTC	CASSLRPGHEQYF
TRBV29-1	TRBJ1-5	.	.	TGCAGCGTTGCAGGGAGGAAAGGAGAGACCCAGCATTTT	CSVAGRKGETQHF
TRBV2	TRBJ2-5	few	TRBD1	TGTGCCAGCACCCCTCGGACAGGGAACCAGTACTTC	CASTPRTGNQYF
TRBV2	TRBJ2-3	.	TRBD1	TGTGCCAGCAGCCGGGACAGCTACACAGATACGCAGTATTTT	CASSRDSYTDTQYF
TRBV6-2/TRBV6-3	TRBJ1-1	.	.	TGTGCCAGCAGACAAAACAGGTTTCGAGGGGAAGCTTTCTTT	CASRQNRFRGEAFF
TRBV10-3	TRBJ2-7	.	TRBD1	TGTGCCATCAGTGTCCAGGGGGCAGGTTACGAGCAGTACTTC	CAISVQGAGYEQYF
TRBV2	TRBJ2-6	many	.	TGTGCCAGCAGTCAGGTTATAGGTAAACGCTCTGGGGCCAACGTCCTGACTTTC	CASSQVIGKRSGANVLTF
TRBV20-1	TRBJ2-7	many	TRBD2	TGCAGTGCTATATATAGCGGGGCAAGCTACGAGCAGTACTTC	CSAIYSGASYEQYF
TRBV7-9	TRBJ2-7	.	TRBD2	TGTGCCAGCAGCTCCCAGCGGGAGGCGTACGAGCAGTACTTC	CASSSQREAYEQYF
TRBV6-5	TRBJ2-5	.	TRBD2	TGTGCCAGCAGTGTGGGACTAGCGGGAATAGAGACCCAGTACTTC	CASSVGLAGIETQYF
TRBV25-1	TRBJ2-7	.	.	TGTGCCCAGTGGGGGTCCTACGAGCAGTACTTC	CAQWGSYEQYF
TRBV9	TRBJ2-5	few	.	TGTGCCAGCAGCCTAGTTGAGGGGATAGGAGAGACCCAGTACTTC	CASSLVEGIGETQYF
TRBV20-1	TRBJ1-1	many	.	TGCAGTGCGCGTTCCGGGCCCTACACTGAAGCTTTCTTT	CSARSGPYTEAFF
TRBV20-1	TRBJ1-5	.	.	TGCAGTGCTACGTCAGGGGCTGGCAATCAGCCCCAGCATTTT	CSATSGAGNQPQHF
TRBV25-1	TRBJ1-1	.	.	TGTGCCAGCAGTGAAGGGAGAAGGAGCACTGAAGCTTTCTTT	CASSEGRRSTEAFF
TRBV9	TRBJ1-3	many	.	TGTGCCAGCGGCGACAGTTCCTTCTCTGGAAACACCATATATTTT	CASGDSSFSGNTIYF
TRBV9	TRBJ1-4	many	.	TGTGCCAGCAGTTCAGGGACAAAACTGTTTTTT	CASSSGTKLFF
TRBV11-2	TRBJ2-5	many	.	TGTGCCAGCAGCCCCCCACAGGGCTGGGAGACCCAGTACTTC	CASSPPQGWETQYF